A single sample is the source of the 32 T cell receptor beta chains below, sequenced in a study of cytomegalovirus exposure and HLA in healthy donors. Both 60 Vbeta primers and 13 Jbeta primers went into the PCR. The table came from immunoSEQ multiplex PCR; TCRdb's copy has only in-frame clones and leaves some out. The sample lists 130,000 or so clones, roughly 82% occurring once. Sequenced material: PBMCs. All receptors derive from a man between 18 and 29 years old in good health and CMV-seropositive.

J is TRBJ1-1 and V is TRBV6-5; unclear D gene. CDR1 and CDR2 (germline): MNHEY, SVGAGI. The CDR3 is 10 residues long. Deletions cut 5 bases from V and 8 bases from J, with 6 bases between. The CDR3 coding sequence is TGTGCCAGCAGTGAACAGGAAGCTTTCTTT. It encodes CASSEQEAFF.

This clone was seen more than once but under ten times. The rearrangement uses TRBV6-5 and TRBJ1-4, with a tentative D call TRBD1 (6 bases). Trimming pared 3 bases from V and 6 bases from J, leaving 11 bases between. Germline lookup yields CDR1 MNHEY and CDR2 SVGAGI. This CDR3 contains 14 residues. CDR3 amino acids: CASSYHRADEKLFF. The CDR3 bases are TGTGCCAGCAGTTATCACAGGGCGGATGAAAAACTGTTTTTT.

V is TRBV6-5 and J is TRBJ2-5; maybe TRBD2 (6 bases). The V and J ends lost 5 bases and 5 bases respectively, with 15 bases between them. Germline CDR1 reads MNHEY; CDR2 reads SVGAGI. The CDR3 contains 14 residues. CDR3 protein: CASSALVGGETQYF. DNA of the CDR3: TGTGCCAGCAGTGCTTTGGTAGGAGGGGAGACCCAGTACTTC.

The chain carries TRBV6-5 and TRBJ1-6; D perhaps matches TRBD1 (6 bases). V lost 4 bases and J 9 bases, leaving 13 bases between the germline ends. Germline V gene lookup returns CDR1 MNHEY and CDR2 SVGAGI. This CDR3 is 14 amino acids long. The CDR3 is CASSLDRLRSPLHF. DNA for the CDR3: TGTGCCAGCAGTTTGGACAGACTTCGTTCACCCCTCCACTTT.

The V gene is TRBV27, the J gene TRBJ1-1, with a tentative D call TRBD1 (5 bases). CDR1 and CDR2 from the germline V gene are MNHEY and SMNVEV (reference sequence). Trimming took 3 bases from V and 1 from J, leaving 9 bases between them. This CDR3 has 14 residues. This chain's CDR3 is CASSLGGKNTEAFF. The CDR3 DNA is TGTGCCAGCAGTTTGGGGGGGAAGAACACTGAAGCTTTCTTT.

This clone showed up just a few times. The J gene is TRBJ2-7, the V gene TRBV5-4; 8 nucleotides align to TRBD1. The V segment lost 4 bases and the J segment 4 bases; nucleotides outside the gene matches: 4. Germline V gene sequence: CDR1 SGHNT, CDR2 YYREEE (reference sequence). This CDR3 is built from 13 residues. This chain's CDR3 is CASSPTGGYEQYF. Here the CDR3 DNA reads TGTGCCAGCAGCCCCACAGGGGGTTACGAGCAGTACTTC.

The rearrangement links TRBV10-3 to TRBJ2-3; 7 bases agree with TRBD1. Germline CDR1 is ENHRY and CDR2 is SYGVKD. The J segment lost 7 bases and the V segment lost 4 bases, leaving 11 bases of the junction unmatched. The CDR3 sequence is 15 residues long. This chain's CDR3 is CAISGGTDVEYTQYF. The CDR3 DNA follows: TGTGCCATCAGTGGGGGGACAGATGTCGAATATACGCAGTATTTT.

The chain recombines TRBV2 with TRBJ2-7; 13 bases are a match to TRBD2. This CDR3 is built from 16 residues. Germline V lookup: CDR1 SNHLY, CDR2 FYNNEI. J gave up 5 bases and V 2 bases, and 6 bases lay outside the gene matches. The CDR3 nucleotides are TGTGCCAGCAGTGAAAAGAGACTAGCGGGAGGCAACGAGCAGTACTTC. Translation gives CASSEKRLAGGNEQYF.

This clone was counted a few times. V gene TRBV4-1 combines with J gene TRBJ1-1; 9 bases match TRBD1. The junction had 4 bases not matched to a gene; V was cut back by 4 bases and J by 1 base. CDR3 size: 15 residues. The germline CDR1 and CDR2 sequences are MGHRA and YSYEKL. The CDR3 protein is CASSPRDRENTEAFF. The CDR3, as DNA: TGCGCCAGCAGCCCGCGGGACAGGGAGAACACTGAAGCTTTCTTT.

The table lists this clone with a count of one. The CDR3 sequence is CASSLLGDTQYF. DNA for the CDR3: TGTGCCAGCAGCTTACTCGGAGATACGCAGTATTTT. The chain uses TRBV6-5 and TRBJ2-3, with unresolved D. There are 12 residues in the CDR3. Germline values: CDR1 MNHEY, CDR2 SVGAGI. Trimming took off 6 bases at V and 5 bases at J, with 9 bases between the two ends.

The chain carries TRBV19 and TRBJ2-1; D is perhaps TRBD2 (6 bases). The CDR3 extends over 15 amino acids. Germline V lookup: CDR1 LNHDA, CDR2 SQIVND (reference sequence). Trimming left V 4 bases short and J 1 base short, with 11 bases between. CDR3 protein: CASSSGGISYNEQFF. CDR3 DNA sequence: TGTGCCAGTAGTAGTGGCGGGATTTCCTACAATGAGCAGTTCTTC.

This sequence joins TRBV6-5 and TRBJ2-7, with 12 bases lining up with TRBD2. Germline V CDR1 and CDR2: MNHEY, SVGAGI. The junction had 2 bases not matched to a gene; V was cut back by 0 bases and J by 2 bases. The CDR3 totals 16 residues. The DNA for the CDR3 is TGTGCCAGCAGTTACTCGCTAGCGGGAGGGCCCTACGAGCAGTACTTC. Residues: CASSYSLAGGPYEQYF.

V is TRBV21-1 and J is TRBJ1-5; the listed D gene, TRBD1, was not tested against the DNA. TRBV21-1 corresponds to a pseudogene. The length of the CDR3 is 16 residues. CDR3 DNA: TGTGCCAGCAGCAAAGAAGGCAGGATAAAGCATCAGCCCCAGCATTTT. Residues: CASSKEGRIKHQPQHF.

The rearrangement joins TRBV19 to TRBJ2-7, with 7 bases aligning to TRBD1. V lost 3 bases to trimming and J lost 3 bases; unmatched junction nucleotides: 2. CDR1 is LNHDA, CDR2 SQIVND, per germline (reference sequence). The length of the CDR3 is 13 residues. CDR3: CASSIGTDYEQYF. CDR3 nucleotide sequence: TGTGCCAGTAGTATTGGGACAGACTACGAGCAGTACTTC.

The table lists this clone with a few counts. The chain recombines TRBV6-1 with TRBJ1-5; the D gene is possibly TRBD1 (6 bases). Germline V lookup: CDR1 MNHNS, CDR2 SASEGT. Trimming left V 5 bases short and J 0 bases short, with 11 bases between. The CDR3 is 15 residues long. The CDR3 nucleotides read TGTGCCAGCAGTCACAGGGACCGTAGCAATCAGCCCCAGCATTTT. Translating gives CASSHRDRSNQPQHF.

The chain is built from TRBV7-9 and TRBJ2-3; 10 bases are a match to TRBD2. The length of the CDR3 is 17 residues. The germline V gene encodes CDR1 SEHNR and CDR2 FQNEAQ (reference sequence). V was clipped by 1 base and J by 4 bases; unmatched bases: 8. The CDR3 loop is CASSLGELAGDADTQYF. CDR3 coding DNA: TGTGCCAGCAGCTTAGGTGAGCTAGCGGGAGACGCAGATACGCAGTATTTT.

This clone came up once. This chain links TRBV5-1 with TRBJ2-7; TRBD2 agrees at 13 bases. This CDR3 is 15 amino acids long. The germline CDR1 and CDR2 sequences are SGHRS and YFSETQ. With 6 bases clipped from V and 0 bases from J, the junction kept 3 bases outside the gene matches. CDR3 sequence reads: CASTRTSGSSYEQYF. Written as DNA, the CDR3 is TGCGCCAGCACCCGGACTAGCGGGAGCTCCTACGAGCAGTACTTC.

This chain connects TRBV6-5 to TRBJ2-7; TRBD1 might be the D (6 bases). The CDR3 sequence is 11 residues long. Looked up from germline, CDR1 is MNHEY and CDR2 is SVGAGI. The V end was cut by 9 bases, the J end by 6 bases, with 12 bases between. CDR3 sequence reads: CASLRGSEQYF. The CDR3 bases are TGTGCCAGTCTCAGGGGATCCGAGCAGTACTTC.

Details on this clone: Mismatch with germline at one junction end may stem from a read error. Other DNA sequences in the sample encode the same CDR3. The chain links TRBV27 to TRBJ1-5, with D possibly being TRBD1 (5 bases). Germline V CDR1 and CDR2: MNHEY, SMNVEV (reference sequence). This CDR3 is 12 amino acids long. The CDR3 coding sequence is TGTGCCACGGGTAGGGGCTTACAGCCCCAGCACTTT. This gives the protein CATGRGLQPQHF.

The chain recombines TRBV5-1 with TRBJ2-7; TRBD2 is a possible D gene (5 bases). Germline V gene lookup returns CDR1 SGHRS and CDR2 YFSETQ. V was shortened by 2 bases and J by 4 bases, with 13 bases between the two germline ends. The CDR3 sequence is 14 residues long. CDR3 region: CASSFSTRDYEQYF. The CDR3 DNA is TGCGCCAGCAGCTTTTCAACTAGGGATTACGAGCAGTACTTC.

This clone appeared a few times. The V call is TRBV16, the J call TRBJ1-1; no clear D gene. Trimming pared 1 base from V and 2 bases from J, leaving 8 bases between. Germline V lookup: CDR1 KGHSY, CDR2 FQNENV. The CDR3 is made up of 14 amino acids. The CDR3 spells CASSQFSSNTEAFF. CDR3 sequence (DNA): TGTGCCAGCAGCCAATTTTCCAGTAACACTGAAGCTTTCTTT.

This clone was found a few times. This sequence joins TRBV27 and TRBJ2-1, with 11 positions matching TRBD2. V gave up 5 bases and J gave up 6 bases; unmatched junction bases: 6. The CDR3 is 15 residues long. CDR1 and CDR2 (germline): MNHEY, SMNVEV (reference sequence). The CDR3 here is CASSERLAGLNEQFF. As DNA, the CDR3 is TGTGCCAGCAGTGAAAGACTAGCGGGACTCAATGAGCAGTTCTTC.

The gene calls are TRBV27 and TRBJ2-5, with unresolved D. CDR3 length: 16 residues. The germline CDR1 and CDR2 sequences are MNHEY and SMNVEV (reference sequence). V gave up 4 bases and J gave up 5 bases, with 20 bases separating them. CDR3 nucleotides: TGTGCCAGCAGTTCGACGGGTCGGCTAGGTAGGGAGACCCAGTACTTC. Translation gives CASSSTGRLGRETQYF.

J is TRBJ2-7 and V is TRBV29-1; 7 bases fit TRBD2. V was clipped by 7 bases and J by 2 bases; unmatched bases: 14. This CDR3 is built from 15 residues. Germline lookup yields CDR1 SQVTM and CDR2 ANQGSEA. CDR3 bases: TGCAGCGCTCGAACTGGGACGGGAGGAACCTACGAGCAGTACTTC. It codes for CSARTGTGGTYEQYF.

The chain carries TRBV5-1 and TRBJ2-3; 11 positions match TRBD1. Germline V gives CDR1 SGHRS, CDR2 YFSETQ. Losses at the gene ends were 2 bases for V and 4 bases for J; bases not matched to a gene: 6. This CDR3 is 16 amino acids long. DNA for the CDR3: TGCGCCAGCAGCTTCAGGACAGGGGGCGAGGCAGATACGCAGTATTTT. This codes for CASSFRTGGEADTQYF.

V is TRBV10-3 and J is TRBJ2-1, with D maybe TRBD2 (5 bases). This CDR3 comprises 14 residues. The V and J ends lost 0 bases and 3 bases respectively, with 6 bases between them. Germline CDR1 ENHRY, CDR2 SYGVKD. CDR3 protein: CAISESSGYNEQFF. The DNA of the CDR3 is TGTGCCATCAGTGAGTCGAGCGGCTACAATGAGCAGTTCTTC.

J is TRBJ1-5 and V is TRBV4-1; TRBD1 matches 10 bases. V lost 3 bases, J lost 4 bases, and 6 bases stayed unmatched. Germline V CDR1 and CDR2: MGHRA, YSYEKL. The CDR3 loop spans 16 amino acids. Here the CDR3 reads CASSQTGQGQNQPQHF. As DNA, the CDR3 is TGCGCCAGCAGCCAGACGGGACAGGGGCAAAATCAGCCCCAGCATTTT.

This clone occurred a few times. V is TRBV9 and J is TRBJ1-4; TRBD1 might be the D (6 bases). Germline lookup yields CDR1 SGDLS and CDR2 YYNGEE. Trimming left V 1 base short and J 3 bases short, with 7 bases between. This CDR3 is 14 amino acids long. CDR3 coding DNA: TGTGCCAGCAGCGTACCAGGGGCTAATGAAAAACTGTTTTTT. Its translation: CASSVPGANEKLFF.

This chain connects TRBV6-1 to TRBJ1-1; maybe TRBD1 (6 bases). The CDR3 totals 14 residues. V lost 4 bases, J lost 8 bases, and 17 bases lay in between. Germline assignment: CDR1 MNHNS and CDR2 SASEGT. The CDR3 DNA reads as TGTGCCAGCAGTGTACCAGACAGGAATTCGGAAGCTTTCTTT. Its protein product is CASSVPDRNSEAFF.

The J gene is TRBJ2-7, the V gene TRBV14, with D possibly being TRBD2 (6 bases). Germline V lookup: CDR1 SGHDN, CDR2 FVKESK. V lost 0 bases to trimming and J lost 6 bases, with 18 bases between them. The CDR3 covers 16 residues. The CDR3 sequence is CASSQEDWPGRPEQYF. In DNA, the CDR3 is TGTGCCAGCAGCCAAGAGGATTGGCCAGGGAGGCCCGAGCAGTACTTC.

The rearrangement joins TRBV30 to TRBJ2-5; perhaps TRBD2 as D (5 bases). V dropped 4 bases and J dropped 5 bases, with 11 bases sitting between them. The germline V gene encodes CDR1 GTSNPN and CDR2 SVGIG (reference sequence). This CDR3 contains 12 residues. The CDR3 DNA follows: TGTGCCTGGACCCCGGGAAGGGAGACCCAGTACTTC. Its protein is CAWTPGRETQYF.

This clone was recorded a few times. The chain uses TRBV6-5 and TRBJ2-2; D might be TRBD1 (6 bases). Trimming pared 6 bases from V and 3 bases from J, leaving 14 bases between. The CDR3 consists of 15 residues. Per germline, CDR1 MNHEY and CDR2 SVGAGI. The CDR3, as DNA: TGTGCCAGCAGACCTACAGGGACCTACACCGGGGAGCTGTTTTTT. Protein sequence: CASRPTGTYTGELFF.